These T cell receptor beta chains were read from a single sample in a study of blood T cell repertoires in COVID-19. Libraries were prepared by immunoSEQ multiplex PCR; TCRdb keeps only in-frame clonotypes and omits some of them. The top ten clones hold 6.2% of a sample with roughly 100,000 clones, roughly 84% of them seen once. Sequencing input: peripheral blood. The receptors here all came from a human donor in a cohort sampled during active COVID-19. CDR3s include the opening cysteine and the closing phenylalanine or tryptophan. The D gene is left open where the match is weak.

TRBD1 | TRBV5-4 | CASSPGGQGANEQFF
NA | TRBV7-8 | CASSFDLEYNEQFF
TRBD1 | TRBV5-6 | CASSWGQGTYEQYF
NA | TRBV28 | CASSLGTGLTYEQYF
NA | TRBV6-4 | CASSDSGGARSPLHF
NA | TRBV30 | CAWSYTLNTEAFF
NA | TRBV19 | CASSSRFATNEKLFF
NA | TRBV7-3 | CASSLGQYNEQFF
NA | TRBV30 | CACPRGAEAFF
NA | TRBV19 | CASSMGTRTSQETQYF
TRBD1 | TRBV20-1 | CSASTDRGRYEQYF
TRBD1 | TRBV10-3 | CAISDSRTGGENEQYF
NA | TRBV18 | CASSPPGGNYEQYF
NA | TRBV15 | CATSRDLNQPQHF
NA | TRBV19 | CASKPGTANTGELFF
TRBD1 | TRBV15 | CATSRPGQYGYTF
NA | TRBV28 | CASSFWQVGTEAFF
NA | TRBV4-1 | CASRPTVNTGELFF
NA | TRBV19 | CASSIGGPTYEQYF
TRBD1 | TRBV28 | CASGSQQGAGAYGYTF
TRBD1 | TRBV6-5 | CASSYRGYTGELFF
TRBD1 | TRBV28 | CASSRQGVIYGYTF
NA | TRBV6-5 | CASNQQVNQPQHF
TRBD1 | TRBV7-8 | CASSLRTWDRDLYTF